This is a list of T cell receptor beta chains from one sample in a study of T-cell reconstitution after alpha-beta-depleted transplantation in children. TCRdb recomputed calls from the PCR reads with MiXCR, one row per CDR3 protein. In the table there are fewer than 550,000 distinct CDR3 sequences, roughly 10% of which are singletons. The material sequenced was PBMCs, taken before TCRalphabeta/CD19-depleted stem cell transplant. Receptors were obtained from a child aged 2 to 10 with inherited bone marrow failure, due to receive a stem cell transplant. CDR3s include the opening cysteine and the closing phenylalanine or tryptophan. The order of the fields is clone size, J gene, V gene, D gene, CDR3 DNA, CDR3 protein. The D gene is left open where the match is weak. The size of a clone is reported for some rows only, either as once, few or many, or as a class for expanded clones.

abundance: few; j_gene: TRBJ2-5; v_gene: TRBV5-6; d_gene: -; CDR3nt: TGTGCCAGCAACAAAGGTCACCGAGAGACCCAGTACTTC; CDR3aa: CASNKGHRETQYF
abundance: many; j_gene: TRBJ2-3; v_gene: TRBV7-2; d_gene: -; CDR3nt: TGTGCCAGCAGCTTATTCGCTCGCCGTGGAGATACGCAGTATTTT; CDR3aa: CASSLFARRGDTQYF
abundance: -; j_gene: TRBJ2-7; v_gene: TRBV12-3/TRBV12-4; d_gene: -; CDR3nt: TGTGCCAGCAGTTCTCCGGGACTCCTCTCCTACGAGCAGTACTTC; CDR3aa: CASSSPGLLSYEQYF
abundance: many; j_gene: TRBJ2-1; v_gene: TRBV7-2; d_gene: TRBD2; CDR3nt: TGTGCCAGCAGCGCCGGGACTAGTTCCTACAATGAGCAGTTCTTC; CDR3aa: CASSAGTSSYNEQFF
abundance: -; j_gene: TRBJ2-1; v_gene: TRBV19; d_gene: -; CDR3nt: TGTGCCAGTAGTATAAGCTTCCTACACTACAATGAGCAGTTCTTC; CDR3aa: CASSISFLHYNEQFF
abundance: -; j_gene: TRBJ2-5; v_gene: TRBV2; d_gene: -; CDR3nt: TGTGCCAGCAGCGCCGAAACGGAGACCCAGTACTTC; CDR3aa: CASSAETETQYF
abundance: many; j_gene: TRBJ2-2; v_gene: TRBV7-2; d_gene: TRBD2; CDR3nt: TGTGCCAGCAGCCAGGGACTAGCGGGGGCCCAGGGGGAGCTGTTTTTT; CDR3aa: CASSQGLAGAQGELFF
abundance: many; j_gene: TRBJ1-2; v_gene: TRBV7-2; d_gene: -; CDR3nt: TGTGCCAGCAGCTTAGCGAGGTGGGACCCGCAATATGGCTACACCTTC; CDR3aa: CASSLARWDPQYGYTF
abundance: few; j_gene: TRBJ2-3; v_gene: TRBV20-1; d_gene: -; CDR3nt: TGCAGTGCTAGTCTAGCAGCAGATACGCAGTATTTT; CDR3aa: CSASLAADTQYF
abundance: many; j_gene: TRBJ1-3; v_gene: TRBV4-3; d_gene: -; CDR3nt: TGCGCCAGCAGCCAAGATACGACAGATTACACCATATATTTT; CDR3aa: CASSQDTTDYTIYF
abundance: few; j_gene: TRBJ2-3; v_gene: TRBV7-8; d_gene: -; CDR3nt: TGTGCCAGCAGCTTAGCGCTAGCAGCTAGCACAGATACGCAGTATTTT; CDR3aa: CASSLALAASTDTQYF
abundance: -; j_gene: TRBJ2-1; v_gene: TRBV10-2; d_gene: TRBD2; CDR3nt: TGCGCCAGCACCCTAGCGGGAGGGCCGAGCCATGAGCAGTTCTTC; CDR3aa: CASTLAGGPSHEQFF
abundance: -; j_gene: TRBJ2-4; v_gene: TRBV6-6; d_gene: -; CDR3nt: TGTGCCAGCAGACAAAAAGGAAACATTCAGTACTTC; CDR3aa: CASRQKGNIQYF
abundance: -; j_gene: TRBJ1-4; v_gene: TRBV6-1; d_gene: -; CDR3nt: TGTGCCAGCAGGCAGGGGCTAAGTAATGAAAAACTGTTTTTT; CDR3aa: CASRQGLSNEKLFF
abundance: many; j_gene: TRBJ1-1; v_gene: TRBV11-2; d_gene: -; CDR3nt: TGTGCCAGCAGCTTAGATCGTAACAGGCTATTCTTT; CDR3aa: CASSLDRNRLFF
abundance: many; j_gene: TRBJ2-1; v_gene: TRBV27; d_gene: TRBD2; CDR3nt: TGTGCCAGCAGTGCCGGGACTAGCGGCGCCAATGAGCAGTTCTTC; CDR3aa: CASSAGTSGANEQFF
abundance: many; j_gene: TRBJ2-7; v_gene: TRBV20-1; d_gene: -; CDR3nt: TGCAGTGCAGCCAGAGAAGAGCAGTACTTC; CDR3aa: CSAAREEQYF
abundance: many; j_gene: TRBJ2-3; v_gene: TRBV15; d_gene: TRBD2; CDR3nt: TGTGCCACCAGCAGAGGCGGGAGCGGCACAGATACGCAGTATTTT; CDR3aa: CATSRGGSGTDTQYF
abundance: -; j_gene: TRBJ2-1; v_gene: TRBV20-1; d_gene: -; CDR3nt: TGCAGTGCTAGAGCCCTTCGGAATGAGCAGTTCTTC; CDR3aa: CSARALRNEQFF
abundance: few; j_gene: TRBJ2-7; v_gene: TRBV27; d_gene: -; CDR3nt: TGTGCCAGCAGTTTTCAGGGACGTTACGAGCAGTACTTC; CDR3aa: CASSFQGRYEQYF
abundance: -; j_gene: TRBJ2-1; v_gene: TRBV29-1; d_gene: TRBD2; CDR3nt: TGCAGCGTTAATCCTAGCGGTTACAATGAGCAGTTCTTC; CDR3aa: CSVNPSGYNEQFF
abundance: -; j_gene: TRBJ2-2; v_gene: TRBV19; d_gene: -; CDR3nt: TGTGCCAGTATCCAGGGACACGCGAACACCGGGGAGCTGTTTTTT; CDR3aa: CASIQGHANTGELFF
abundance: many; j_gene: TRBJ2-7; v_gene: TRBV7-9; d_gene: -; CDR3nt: TGTGCCAGCAGCCACGACAGGAGCAGCTACGAGCAGTACTTC; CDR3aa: CASSHDRSSYEQYF
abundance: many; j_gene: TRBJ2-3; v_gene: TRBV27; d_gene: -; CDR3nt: TGTGCCAGCAGTTTATCGTTAAACCCAGATACGCAGTATTTT; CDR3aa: CASSLSLNPDTQYF
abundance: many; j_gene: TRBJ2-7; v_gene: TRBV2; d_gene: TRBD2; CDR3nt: TGTGCCAGCAGCCCTTCGAGCGGGAGGGCATATGGCGAGCAGTACTTC; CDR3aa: CASSPSSGRAYGEQYF
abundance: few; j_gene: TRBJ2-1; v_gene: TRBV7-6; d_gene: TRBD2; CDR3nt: TGTGCCAGCAGCTCGAGCGGGAGGGCCCACAATGAGCAGTTCTTC; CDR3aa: CASSSSGRAHNEQFF
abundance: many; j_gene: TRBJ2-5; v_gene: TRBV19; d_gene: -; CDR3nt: TGTGCCAGTGGGGAACCGACGGGGACCCAGTACTTC; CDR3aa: CASGEPTGTQYF
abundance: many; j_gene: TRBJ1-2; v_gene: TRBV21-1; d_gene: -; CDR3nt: TGTGCCAGCAGCAAAGCTGGCCTGGGGTATGGCTACACCTTC; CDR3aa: CASSKAGLGYGYTF
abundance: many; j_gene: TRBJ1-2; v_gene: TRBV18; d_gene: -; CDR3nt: TGTGCCAGCTCACCGGACAAGAACTATGGCTACACCTTC; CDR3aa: CASSPDKNYGYTF
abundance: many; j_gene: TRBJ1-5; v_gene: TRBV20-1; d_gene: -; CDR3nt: TGCAGTGCGACGGGGGGGTTGGGTCAGCCCCAGCATTTT; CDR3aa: CSATGGLGQPQHF
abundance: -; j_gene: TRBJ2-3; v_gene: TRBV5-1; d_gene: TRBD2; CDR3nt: TGCGCCAGCAGCTTGTTCAGCGGGAGTTCAGATACGCAGTATTTT; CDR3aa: CASSLFSGSSDTQYF
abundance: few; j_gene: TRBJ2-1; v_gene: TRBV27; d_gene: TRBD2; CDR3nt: TGTGCCATACTAGCGGGAGACGGAAATGAGCAGTTCTTC; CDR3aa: CAILAGDGNEQFF
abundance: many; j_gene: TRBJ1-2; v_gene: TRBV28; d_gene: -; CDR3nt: TGTGCCACAGGGCCTTGGCAGGGCTATGGCTACACCTTC; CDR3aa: CATGPWQGYGYTF
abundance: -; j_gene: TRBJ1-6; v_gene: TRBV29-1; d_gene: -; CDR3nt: TGCAGCCTCGGTGGGGCTGTGGGGAATAATTCACCCCTCCACTTT; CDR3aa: CSLGGAVGNNSPLHF
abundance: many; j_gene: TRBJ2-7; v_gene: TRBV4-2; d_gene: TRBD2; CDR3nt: TGTGCCAGCAGCCCACTAGCGCGAGGGATCCACGAGCAGTACTTC; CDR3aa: CASSPLARGIHEQYF
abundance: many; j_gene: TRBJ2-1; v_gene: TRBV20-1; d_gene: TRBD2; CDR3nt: TGCAGTGCTGAGGAGCGGGGAGAAATAAACAATGAGCAGTTCTTC; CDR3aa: CSAEERGEINNEQFF
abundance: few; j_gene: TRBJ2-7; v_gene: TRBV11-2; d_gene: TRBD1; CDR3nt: TGTGCCAGCAGCTTAGAGCCACCGGGACAGGGGACCTACGAGCAGTACTTC; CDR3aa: CASSLEPPGQGTYEQYF
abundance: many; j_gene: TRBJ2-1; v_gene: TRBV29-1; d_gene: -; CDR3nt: TGCAGCGTTAACAGGTTCAGCTCCTACAATGAGCAGTTCTTC; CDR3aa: CSVNRFSSYNEQFF
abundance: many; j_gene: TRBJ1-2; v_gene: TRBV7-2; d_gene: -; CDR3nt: TGTGCCAGCAGCTTCCGCTATGGCTACACCTTC; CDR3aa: CASSFRYGYTF
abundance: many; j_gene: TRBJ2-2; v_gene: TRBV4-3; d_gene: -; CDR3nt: TGCGCCAGCGGTGCGGGAACTTGGACCGGGGAGCTGTTTTTT; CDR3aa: CASGAGTWTGELFF
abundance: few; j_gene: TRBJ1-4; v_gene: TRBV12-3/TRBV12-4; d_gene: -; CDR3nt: TGTGCCAGCAGTTACGGGCCCCAGAATGAAAAACTGTTTTTT; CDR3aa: CASSYGPQNEKLFF
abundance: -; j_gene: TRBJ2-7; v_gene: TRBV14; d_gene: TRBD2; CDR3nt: TGTGCCAGCAGCCAACTCACTAGCGGGCAGACCTACGAGCAGTACTTC; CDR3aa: CASSQLTSGQTYEQYF
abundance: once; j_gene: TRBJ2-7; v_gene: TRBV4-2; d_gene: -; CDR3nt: TGTGCCAGCGGAGACCCTTCAAGTTCCTACGAGCAGTACTTC; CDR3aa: CASGDPSSSYEQYF
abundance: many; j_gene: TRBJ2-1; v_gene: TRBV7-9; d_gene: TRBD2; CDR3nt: TGTGCCAGCAGCCCATTGACTAGCCCGCGCAATGAGCAGTTCTTC; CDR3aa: CASSPLTSPRNEQFF
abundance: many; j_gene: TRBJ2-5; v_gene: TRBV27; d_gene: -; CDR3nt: TGTGCCAGCAGTTTAGGGACCTCCGAGCAAGAGACCCAGTACTTC; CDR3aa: CASSLGTSEQETQYF
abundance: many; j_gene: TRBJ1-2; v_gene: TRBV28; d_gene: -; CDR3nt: TGTGCCAGCAGTTTTGGGGGCGCCTATGGCTACACCTTC; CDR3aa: CASSFGGAYGYTF
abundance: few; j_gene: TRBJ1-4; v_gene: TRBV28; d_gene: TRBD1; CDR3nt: TGTGCCAGCAGTTTTCTGACAGGGGAGGGTGAAAAACTGTTTTTT; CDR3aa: CASSFLTGEGEKLFF
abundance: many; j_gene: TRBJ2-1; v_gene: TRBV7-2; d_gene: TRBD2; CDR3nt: TGTGCCAGCAGCTGGACTAGCGGGAGGGCCGTCGATGAGCAGTTCTTC; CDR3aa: CASSWTSGRAVDEQFF
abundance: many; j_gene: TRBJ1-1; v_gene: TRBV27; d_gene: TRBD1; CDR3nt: TGTGCCAGCAGTTTCCGGCAGGGGGGCACTGAAGCTTTCTTT; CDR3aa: CASSFRQGGTEAFF
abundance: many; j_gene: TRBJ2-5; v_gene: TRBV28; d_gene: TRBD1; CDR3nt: TGTGCCAGCAGTTTAGGGACAGGGTGGGGCCAAGAGACCCAGTACTTC; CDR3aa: CASSLGTGWGQETQYF
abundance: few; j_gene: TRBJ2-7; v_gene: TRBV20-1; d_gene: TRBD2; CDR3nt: TGCAGTGCTAGCCCCGGGGGGTACACTTACGAGCAGTACTTC; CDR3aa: CSASPGGYTYEQYF
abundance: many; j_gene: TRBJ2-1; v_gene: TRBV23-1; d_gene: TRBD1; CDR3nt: TGCGCCAGCAGTCAATCATTGTCACAGGGGGGTGTAAGGTCCTACAATGAGCAGTTCTTC; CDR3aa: CASSQSLSQGGVRSYNEQFF
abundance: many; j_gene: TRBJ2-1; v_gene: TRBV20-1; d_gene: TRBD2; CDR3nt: TGCAGTGCTAGAATCCGCGGGAGGGTCCTGAACCATGAGCAGTTCTTC; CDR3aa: CSARIRGRVLNHEQFF